This entry features one T cell receptor beta chain sequence. Its specificity is not known. The data were obtained in a study of shared clonotypes between healthy human individuals. Study as a whole: Donors, aged 18 to 49, were a couple of women and a few men.

The data were produced by immunoSEQ multiplex PCR, yet TCRdb's version contains in-frame clones alone and is incomplete. Here the sample spans some 1,600,000 clones, roughly 98% being singletons. CDR1 LNHDA and CDR2 SQIVND come from the germline V gene (reference sequence). V was shortened by 3 bases and J by 7 bases, with 12 bases between the two germline ends. The CDR3 consists of 14 residues. Study-level findings and limits: Naive CD4 clonotype sharing across several donors was about 5.3%. Represented genetic and exposure-history diversity was restricted by having few donors.

CD4+ cell separation produced CD45RA+ naive and CD45RA-negative memory subsets. The genes are TRBV19 and TRBJ1-4; D may be TRBD1 (6 bases). Sequenced sample: naive CD4+ T cells sorted from blood. As for subset: CD45RA+ positively selected. This sequence was found in a man under 40 in good health. The CDR3 loop is CASSMGGRSEKLFF. CDR3 nucleotide sequence: TGTGCCAGTAGTATGGGGGGCCGAAGTGAAAAACTGTTTTTT.